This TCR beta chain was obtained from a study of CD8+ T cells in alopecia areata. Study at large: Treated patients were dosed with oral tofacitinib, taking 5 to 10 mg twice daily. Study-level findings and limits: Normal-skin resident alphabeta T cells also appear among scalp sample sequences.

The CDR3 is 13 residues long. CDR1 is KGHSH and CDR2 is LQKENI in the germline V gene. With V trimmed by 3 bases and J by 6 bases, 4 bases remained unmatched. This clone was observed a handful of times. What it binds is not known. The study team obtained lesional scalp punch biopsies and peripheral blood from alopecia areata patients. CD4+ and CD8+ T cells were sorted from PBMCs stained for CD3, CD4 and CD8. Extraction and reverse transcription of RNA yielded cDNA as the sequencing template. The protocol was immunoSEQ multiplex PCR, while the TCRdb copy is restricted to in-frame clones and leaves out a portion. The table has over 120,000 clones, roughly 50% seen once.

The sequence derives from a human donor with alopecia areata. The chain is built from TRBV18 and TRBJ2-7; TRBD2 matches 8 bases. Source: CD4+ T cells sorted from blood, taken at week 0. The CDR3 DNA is TGTGCCAGCTCACCGGGACTAGAAGGCGAGCAGTACTTC. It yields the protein CASSPGLEGEQYF.